The TCR beta chain described here comes from a study of T cells after yellow fever vaccination. Study information: SMART-Seq v4 Ultra Low Input prepared the low-cell-number fractions. Findings and caveats of the study: Abundant clonotypes (contaminants from the bulk population) could be present in FACS-sorted repertoires. Post-booster samples contained most primary-vaccination clones (about 95% CD4, 70% to 90% CD8).

Template switching by 5'RACE produced TCR cDNA, adding a universal primer site and UMIs. TCRdb independently ran MiXCR on the 5' RACE reads; one entry per CDR3 protein. The data contain approximately 250,000 distinct CDR3 sequences, around 6.7% of them singletons. This clonotype was observed a few times. The antigen is not known. Germline V gene sequence: CDR1 MDHEN, CDR2 SYDVKM. Trimming cost V 6 bases and J 5 bases; bases outside gene matches: 10. The CDR3 length is 15 residues. This specimen was CD4+ T cells sorted from PBMCs, taken on the day of the yellow fever booster vaccination. The TCR was taken from a man aged 30 to 45 who received the YFV17D yellow fever vaccine. The genes are TRBV28 and TRBJ2-3, with 8 bases aligning to TRBD2. The DNA of the CDR3 is TGTGCCAGCAGCGGGGGGGGGATCGGGAAAGATACGCAGTATTTT. It yields the protein CASSGGGIGKDTQYF.